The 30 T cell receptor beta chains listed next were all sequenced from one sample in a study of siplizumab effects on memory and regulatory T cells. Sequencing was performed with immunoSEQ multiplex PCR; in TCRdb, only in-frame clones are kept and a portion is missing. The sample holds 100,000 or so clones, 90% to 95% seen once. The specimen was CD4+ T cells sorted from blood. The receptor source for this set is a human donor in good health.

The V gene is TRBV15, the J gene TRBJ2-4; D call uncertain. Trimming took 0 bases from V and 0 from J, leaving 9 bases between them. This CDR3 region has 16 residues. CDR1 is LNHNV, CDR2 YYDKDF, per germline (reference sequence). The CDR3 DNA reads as TGTGCCACCAGCAGAGAAATGAGCGTAGCCAAAAACATTCAGTACTTC. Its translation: CATSREMSVAKNIQYF. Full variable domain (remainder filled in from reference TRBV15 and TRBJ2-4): DAMVIQNPRYQVTQFGKPVTLSCSQTLNHNVMYWYQQKSSQAPKLLFHYYDKDFNNEADTPDNFQSRRPNTSFCFLDIRSPGLGDTAMYLCATSREMSVAKNIQYFGAGTRLSVL.

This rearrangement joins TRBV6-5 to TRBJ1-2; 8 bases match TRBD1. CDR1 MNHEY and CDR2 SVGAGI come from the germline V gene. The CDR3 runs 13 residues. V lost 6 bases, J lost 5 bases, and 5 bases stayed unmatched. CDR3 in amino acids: CASREQGDYGYTF. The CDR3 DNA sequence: TGTGCCAGCAGGGAACAGGGGGATTATGGCTACACCTTC.

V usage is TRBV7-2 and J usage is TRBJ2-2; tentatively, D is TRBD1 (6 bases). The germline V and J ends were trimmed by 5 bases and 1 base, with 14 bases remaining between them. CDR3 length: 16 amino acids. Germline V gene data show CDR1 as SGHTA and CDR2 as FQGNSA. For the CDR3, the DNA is TGTGCCAGCAGCCCCCGCGTCAGGGGGAACACCGGGGAGCTGTTTTTT. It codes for CASSPRVRGNTGELFF.

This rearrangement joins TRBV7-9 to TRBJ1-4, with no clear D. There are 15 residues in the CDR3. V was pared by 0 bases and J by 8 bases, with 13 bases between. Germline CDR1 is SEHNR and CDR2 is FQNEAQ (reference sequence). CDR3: CASSLALNIEEKLFF. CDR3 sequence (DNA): TGTGCCAGCAGCTTAGCGCTGAACATCGAGGAAAAACTGTTTTTT.

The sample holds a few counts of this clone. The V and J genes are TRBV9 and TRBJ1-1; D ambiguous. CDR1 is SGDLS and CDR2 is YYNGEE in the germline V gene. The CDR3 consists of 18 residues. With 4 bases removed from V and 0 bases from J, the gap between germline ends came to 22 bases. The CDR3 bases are TGTGCCAGCAGCTCAGGAGTAACCCCCGGCGGGGTGAACACTGAAGCTTTCTTT. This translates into CASSSGVTPGGVNTEAFF. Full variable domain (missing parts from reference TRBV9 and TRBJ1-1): DSGVTQTPKHLITATGQRVTLRCSPRSGDLSVYWYQQSLDQGLQFLIQYYNGEERAKGNILERFSAQQFPDLHSELNLSSLELGDSALYFCASSSGVTPGGVNTEAFFGQGTRLTVV.

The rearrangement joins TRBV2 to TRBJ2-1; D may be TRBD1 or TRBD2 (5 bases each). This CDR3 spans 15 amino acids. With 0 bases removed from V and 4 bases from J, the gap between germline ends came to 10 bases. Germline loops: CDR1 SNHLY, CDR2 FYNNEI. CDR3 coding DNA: TGTGCCAGCAGTGAAGCGTCGAGGGGTTACAATGAGCAGTTCTTC. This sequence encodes CASSEASRGYNEQFF.

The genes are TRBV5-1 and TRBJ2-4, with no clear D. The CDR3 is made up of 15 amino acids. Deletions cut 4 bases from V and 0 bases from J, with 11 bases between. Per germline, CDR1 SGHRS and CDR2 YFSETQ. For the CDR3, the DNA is TGCGCCAGCAGCCCGGACCCAATAGCCAAAAACATTCAGTACTTC. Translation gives CASSPDPIAKNIQYF.

The CDR3 loop reads CASSPPLQEKLFF. The CDR3 nucleotides are TGTGCCAGCAGTCCGCCCCTACAGGAAAAACTGTTTTTT. The chain joins TRBV6-1 to TRBJ1-4; D unresolved. The germline gives CDR1 MNHNS, CDR2 SASEGT. Trimming stripped 5 bases from V and 8 bases from J, with 12 bases between. The CDR3 runs 13 residues.

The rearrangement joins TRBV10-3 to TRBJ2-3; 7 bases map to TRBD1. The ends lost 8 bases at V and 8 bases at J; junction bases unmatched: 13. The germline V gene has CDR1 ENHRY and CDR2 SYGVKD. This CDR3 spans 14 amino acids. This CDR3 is CAIDEGANRGTQYF. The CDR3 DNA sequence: TGTGCCATCGACGAGGGGGCGAATAGAGGTACGCAGTATTTT.

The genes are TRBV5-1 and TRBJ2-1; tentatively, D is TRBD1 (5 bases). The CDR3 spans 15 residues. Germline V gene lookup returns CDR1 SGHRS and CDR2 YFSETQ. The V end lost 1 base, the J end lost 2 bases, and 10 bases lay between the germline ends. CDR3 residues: CASSLNQGTYNEQFF. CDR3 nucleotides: TGCGCCAGCAGCTTGAACCAGGGAACCTACAATGAGCAGTTCTTC.

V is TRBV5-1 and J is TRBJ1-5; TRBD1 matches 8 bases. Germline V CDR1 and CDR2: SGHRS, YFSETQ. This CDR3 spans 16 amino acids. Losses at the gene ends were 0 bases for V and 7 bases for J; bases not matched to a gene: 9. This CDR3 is CASSLGTGIREQPQHF. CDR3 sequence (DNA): TGCGCCAGCAGCTTGGGGACAGGGATTCGGGAGCAGCCCCAGCATTTT.

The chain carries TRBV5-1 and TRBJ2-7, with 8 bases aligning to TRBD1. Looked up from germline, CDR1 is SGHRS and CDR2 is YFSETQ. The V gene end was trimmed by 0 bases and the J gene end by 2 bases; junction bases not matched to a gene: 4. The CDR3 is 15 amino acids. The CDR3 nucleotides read TGCGCCAGCAGCTTGGCGAGGACAGGGACCTACGAGCAGTACTTC. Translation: CASSLARTGTYEQYF. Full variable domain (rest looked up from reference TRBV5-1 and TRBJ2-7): KAGVTQTPRYLIKTRGQQVTLSCSPISGHRSVSWYQQTPGQGLQFLFEYFSETQRNKGNFPGRFSGRQFSNSRSEMNVSTLELGDSALYLCASSLARTGTYEQYFGPGTRLTVT.

The CDR3 loop is CAWRKGQGRTDTQYF. Here the CDR3 DNA reads TGTGCCTGGAGAAAGGGACAGGGGAGAACAGATACGCAGTATTTT. The chain recombines TRBV30 with TRBJ2-3, with 10 bases aligning to TRBD1. The V segment lost 3 bases and the J segment 3 bases; nucleotides outside the gene matches: 6. Germline V gene lookup returns CDR1 GTSNPN and CDR2 SVGIG (reference sequence). CDR3 length: 15 amino acids. Together with reference TRBV30 and TRBJ2-3, the CDR3 gives the full variable domain: SQTIHQWPATLVQPVGSPLSLECTVEGTSNPNLYWYRQAAGRGLQLLFYSVGIGQISSEVPQNLSASRPQDRQFILSSKKLLLSDSGFYLCAWRKGQGRTDTQYFGPGTRLTVL.

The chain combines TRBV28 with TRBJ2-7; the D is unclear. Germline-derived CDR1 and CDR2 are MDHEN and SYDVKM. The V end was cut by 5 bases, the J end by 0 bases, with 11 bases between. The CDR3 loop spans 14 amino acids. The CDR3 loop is CASSPYRSSYEQYF. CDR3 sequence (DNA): TGTGCCAGCAGTCCCTATCGGTCCTCCTACGAGCAGTACTTC.

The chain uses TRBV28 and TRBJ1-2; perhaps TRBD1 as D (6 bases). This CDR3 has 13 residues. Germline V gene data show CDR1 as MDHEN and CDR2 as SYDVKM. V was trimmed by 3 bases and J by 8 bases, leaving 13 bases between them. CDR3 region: CASSFGRGGGYTF. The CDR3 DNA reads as TGTGCCAGCAGTTTCGGTAGGGGGGGCGGCTACACCTTC.

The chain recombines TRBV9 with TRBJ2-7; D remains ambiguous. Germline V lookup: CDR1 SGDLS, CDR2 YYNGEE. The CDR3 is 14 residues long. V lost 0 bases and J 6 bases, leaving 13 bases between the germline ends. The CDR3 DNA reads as TGTGCCAGCAGCGTAGACTACCGCCTTGGCGAGCAGTACTTC. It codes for CASSVDYRLGEQYF.

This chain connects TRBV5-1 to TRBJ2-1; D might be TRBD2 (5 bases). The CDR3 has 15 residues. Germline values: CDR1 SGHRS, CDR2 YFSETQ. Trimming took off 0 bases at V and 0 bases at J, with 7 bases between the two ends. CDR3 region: CASSLGGSSYNEQFF. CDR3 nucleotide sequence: TGCGCCAGCAGCTTGGGTGGGAGCTCCTACAATGAGCAGTTCTTC.

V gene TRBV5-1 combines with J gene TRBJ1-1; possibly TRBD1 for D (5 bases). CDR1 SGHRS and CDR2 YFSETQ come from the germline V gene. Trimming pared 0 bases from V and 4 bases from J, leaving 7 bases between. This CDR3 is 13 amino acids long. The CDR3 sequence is CASSLGGSTEAFF. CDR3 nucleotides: TGCGCCAGCAGCTTGGGGGGGAGCACTGAAGCTTTCTTT.

The CDR3 is CASSLTGRGTTGTDTQYF. The CDR3 nucleotides are TGTGCCAGCAGCTTAACCGGGAGGGGGACTACAGGCACAGATACGCAGTATTTT. The chain employs TRBV7-3 and TRBJ2-3; TRBD2 matches 8 bases. V dropped 0 bases and J dropped 1; count of bases not matched to a gene: 9. The CDR3 is made up of 18 amino acids. Germline V CDR1 and CDR2: SGHTA, FQGTGA.

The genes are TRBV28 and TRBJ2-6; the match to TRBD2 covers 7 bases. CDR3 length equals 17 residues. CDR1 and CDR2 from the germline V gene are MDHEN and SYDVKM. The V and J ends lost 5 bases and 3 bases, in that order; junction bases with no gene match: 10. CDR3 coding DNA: TGTGCCAGCAGTGAAGGGGTCCGCGGGAGTGGGGCCAACGTCCTGACTTTC. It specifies CASSEGVRGSGANVLTF.

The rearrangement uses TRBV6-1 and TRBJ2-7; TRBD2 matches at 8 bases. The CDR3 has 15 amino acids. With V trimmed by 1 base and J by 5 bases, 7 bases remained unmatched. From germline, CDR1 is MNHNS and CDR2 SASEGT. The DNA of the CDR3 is TGTGCCAGCAGTGAAGGCGGTAGCGGGACCCACGAGCAGTACTTC. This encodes CASSEGGSGTHEQYF.

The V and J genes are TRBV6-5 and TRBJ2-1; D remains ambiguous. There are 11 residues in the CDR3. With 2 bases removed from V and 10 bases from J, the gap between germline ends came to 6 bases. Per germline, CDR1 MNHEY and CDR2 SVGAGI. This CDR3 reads CASSYQKEQFF. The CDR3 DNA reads TGTGCCAGCAGTTACCAGAAAGAGCAGTTCTTC.

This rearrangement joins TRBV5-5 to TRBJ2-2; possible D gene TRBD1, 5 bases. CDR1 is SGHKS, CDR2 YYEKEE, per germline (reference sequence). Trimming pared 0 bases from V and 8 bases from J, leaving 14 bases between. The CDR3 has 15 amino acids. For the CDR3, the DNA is TGTGCCAGCAGCTTGGTTGACAGCTCGACTGGGGAGCTGTTTTTT. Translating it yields CASSLVDSSTGELFF.

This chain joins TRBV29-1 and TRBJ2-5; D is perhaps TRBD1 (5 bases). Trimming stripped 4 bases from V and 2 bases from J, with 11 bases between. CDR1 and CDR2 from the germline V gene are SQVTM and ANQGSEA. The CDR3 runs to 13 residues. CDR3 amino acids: CSVAGHRQETQYF. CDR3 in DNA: TGCAGCGTTGCAGGACACAGACAAGAGACCCAGTACTTC.

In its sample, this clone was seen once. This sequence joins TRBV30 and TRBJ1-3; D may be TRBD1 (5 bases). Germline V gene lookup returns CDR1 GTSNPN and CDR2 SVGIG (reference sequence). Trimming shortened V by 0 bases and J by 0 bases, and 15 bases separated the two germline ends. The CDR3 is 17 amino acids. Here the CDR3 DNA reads TGTGCCTGGAGTGTACTTGGGGGTGAAGGCTCTGGAAACACCATATATTTT. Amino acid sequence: CAWSVLGGEGSGNTIYF.

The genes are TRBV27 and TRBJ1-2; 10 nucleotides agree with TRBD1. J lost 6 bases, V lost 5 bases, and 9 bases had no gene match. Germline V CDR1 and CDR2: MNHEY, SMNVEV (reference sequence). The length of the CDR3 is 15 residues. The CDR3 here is CASSRRGQGRDGYTF. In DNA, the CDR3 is TGTGCCAGCAGTCGTAGGGGACAGGGGCGAGATGGCTACACCTTC.

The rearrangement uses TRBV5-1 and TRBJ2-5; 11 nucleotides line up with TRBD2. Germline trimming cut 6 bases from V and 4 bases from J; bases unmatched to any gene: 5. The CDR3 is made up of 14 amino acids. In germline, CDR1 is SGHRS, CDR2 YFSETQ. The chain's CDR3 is CASTLGLAGETQYF. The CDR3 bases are TGCGCCAGCACCCTAGGACTAGCGGGAGAGACCCAGTACTTC.

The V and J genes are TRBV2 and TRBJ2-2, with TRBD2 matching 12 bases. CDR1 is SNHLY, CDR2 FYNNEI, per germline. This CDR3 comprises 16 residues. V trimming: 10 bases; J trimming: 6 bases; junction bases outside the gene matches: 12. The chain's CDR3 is CAIRQTSGSISGELFF. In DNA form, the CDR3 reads TGTGCCATCCGCCAGACTAGCGGGAGTATATCCGGGGAGCTGTTTTTT.

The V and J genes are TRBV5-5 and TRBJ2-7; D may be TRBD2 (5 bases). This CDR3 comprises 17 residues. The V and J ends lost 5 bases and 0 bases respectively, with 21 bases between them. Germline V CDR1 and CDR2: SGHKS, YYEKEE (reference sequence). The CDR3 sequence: CASRLRDFRAVSYEQYF. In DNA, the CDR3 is TGTGCCAGCAGACTTCGGGATTTTCGTGCGGTCTCCTACGAGCAGTACTTC.

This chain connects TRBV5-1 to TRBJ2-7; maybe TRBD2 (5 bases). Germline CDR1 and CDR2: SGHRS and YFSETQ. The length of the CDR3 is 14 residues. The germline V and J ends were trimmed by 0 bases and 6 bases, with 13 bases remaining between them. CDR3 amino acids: CASSLDGFGGEQYF. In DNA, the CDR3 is TGCGCCAGCAGCTTGGACGGTTTCGGAGGCGAGCAGTACTTC.